The clone carrying this T cell receptor (beta chain) was counted only a few times. CDR3 size: 12 residues. V lost 6 bases and J 9 bases, leaving 11 bases between the germline ends. Germline loops: CDR1 SGHAT, CDR2 FQNNGV. This sample was taken from a study of T-cell reconstitution after alpha-beta-depleted transplantation in children. Unique molecular identifiers were incorporated when the TCRbeta library was constructed. TCRdb re-analysed the PCR reads in MiXCR, keeping a single row per CDR3 protein. Altogether around 410,000 distinct CDR3 sequences are present, approximately 10% being singletons, with the ten largest covering roughly 5.1%.

Sequenced material: PBMCs from the stem cell graft donor, taken from the stem cell graft. The receptor was derived from a human donor who donated a stem cell graft to a child with acute myeloid leukemia. This sequence joins TRBV11-2 and TRBJ2-2; D possibly corresponds to TRBD1 (5 bases). CDR3 region: CASRGPGRELFF. The DNA for the CDR3 is TGTGCCAGCAGGGGGCCGGGCCGGGAGCTGTTTTTT.